This T cell receptor (beta chain) was captured by sequencing in a study of CD8 T cells in Susac syndrome. Study-wide context: When blood was collected, patients with Susac syndrome were therapy-naive, were taking corticosteroids, or were receiving intravenous immunoglobulin alone.

Trimming at V came to 6 bases and at J to 0 bases, leaving 5 bases not matched to a gene. Germline CDR1 and CDR2: SQVTM and ANQGSEA. The CDR3 length is 14 residues. Sequencing of TCR beta covered CD8+ and CD4+ T cells obtained from blood. Reverse transcription used about 0.45 to 1 ug RNA and random hexamers. TCRdb fed the immunoSEQ multiplex PCR reads into MiXCR, producing one record per CDR3 protein. The sample yields around 180,000 distinct CDR3 sequences, approximately 94% seen once. This rearrangement joins TRBV29-1 to TRBJ2-3, with 8 bases lining up with TRBD1. The receptor was isolated from a human donor with Susac syndrome. Sequenced sample: CD4+ T cells from PBMCs. The CDR3 sequence is CSVRQGTSTDTQYF. The DNA for the CDR3 is TGCAGCGTCCGACAGGGGACTAGCACAGATACGCAGTATTTT.